This T cell receptor beta chain came from a study of T cells in Graves' hyperthyroidism and ophthalmopathy. This clonotype was recorded at least ten times. Its matching antigen is unknown. Per the germline V gene, CDR1 is MNHEY and CDR2 is SMNVEV (reference sequence). The CDR3 is 16 amino acids. J gave up 3 bases and V 1 base, and 5 bases lay outside the gene matches. Study-wide results and limits: Also found in blood were most expanded thyroid clonotypes above 0.001. A 13 V-J model separated ophthalmopathy from stable hyperthyroidism.

Uncontrolled infections, other autoimmune diseases, pregnancy or lactation led to exclusion of patients. Cells are PBMCs isolated from about 10 ml of fresh blood. TCR beta CDR3 regions were amplified from RNA transcripts. Researchers ran a first-round RT-PCR on the TCR CDR3 using the HTBI primer set. TCRdb independently ran MiXCR on the multiplex PCR reads; one entry per CDR3 protein. The sample has 620,000 or so distinct CDR3 sequences, roughly 15% seen once. This TCR derives from a woman in her forties or fifties with Graves' ophthalmopathy. Sequenced sample: blood. The gene calls are TRBV27 and TRBJ2-1, with 8 bases identical to TRBD2. The CDR3 spells CASSLFGRVLYNEQFF. The CDR3, as DNA: TGTGCCAGCAGTTTATTCGGGAGGGTTCTCTACAATGAGCAGTTCTTC.